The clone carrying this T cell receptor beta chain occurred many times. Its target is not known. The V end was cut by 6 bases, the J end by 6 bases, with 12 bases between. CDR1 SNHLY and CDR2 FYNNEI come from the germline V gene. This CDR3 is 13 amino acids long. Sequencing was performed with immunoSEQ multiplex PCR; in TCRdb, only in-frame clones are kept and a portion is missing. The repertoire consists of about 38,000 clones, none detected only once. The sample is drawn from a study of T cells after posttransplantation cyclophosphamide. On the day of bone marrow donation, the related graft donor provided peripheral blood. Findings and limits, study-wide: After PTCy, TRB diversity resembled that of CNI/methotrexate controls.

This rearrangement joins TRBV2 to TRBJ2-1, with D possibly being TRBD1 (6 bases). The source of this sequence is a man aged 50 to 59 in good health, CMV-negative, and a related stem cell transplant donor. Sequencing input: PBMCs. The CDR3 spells CASRRTTGNEQFF. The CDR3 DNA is TGTGCCAGCAGACGGACGACAGGCAATGAGCAGTTCTTC.